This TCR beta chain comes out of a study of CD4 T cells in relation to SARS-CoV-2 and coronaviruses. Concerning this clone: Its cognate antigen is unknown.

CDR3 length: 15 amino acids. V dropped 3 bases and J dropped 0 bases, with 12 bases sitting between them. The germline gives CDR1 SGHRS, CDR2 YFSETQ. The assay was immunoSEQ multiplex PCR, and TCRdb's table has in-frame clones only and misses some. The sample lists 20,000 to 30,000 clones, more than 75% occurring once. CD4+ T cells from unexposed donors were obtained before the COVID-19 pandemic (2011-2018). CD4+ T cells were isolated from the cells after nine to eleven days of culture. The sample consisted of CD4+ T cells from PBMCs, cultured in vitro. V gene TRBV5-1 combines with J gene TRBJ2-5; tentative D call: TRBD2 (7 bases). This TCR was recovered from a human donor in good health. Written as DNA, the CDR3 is TGCGCCAGCAGCTCACAGGGAGGGGACCAAGAGACCCAGTACTTC. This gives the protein CASSSQGGDQETQYF.